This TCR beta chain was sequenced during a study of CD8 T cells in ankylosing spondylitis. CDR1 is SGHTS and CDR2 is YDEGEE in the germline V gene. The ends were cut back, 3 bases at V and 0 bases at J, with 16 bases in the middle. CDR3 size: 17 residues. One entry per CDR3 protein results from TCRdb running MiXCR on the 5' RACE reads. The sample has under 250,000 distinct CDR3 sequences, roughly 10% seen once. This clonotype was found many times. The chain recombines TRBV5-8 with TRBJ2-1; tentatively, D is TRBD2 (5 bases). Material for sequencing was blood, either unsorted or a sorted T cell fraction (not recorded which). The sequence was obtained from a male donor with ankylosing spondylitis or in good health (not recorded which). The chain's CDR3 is CASSSRARGISYNEQFF. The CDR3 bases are TGTGCCAGCAGCTCTCGGGCCCGGGGAATCTCCTACAATGAGCAGTTCTTC.